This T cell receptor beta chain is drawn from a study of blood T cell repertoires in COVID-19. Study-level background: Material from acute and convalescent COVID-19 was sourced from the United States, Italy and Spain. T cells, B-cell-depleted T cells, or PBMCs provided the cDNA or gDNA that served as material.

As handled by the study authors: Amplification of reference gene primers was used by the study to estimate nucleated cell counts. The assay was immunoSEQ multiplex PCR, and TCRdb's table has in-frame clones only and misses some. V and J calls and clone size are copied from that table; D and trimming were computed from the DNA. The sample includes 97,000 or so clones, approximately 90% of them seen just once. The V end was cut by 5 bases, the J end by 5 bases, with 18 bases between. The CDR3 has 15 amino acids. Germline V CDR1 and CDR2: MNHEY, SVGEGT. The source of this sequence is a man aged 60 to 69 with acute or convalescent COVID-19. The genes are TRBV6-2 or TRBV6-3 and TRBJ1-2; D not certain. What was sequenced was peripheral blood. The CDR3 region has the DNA TGTGCCAGCAGTCCCGCTCGAACATCGTTATATGGCTACACCTTC. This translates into CASSPARTSLYGYTF.